A selection of T cell receptor beta chains follows, all from one sample in a study of T cell repertoires in cytomegalovirus infection. TCRdb re-called the reads through MiXCR, storing one row per CDR3 protein. The top ten clones hold 48% of a sample with 550,000 to 700,000 distinct CDR3 sequences, under 45% of them seen once. These TCRs are of unknown antigen specificity. The sequencing used cultured PBMCs, collected from culture after CMV antigen stimulation. The receptors were sampled from a human donor in good health (CMV status not recorded). Some clones in this sample may be carry-over from other donors' samples. Each CDR3 is given with its conserved first and last residue. D genes are given only for firm matches. Clone sizes are given selectively: once, few, many, or a class where the clone is expanded.

D	V	size	J	DNA	CDR3
-	TRBV12-3/TRBV12-4	few	TRBJ1-4	TGTGCCAGCAATACCCCTGGGGGTGAAAAACTGTTTTTT	CASNTPGGEKLFF
-	TRBV6-6	few	TRBJ2-1	TGTGCCAGCACCCATGACTCCGATTGGTATGAGCAGTTCTTC	CASTHDSDWYEQFF
-	TRBV7-2	few	TRBJ1-3	TGTGCCAGCAGCCCCTCTACCATCTCTGGAAACACCATATATTTT	CASSPSTISGNTIYF
-	TRBV5-6	-	TRBJ1-6	TGTGCCAGCAGCTTGGGGGGGGACAAGTATAATCCCCTCCACTTT	CASSLGGDKYNPLHF
-	TRBV27	-	TRBJ1-5	TGTGCCAGCAGTTTATTTCCTCAGGATCAGCCCCAGCATTTT	CASSLFPQDQPQHF
-	TRBV29-1	few	TRBJ1-2	TGCAGCGTTCCGTTGGGGCCTCGATTCAACTATGGCTACACCTTC	CSVPLGPRFNYGYTF
-	TRBV6-1	many	TRBJ1-1	TGTGCCAGCAGCCCCCTTTGGGCCGATGGCGGCACTGAAGCTTTCTTT	CASSPLWADGGTEAFF
-	TRBV7-2	many	TRBJ1-5	TGTGCCAGCAGCGCCTACAGGGTCCCAAATCAGCCCCAGCATTTT	CASSAYRVPNQPQHF
-	TRBV2	-	TRBJ2-4	TGTGCCAGCAGTGATTTAATGGGCAACATTCAGTACTTC	CASSDLMGNIQYF
-	TRBV7-8	-	TRBJ2-3	TGTGCCAGCAGCTTAGGTCGGTGGCGGGCCTCGGGAGATACGCAGTATTTT	CASSLGRWRASGDTQYF